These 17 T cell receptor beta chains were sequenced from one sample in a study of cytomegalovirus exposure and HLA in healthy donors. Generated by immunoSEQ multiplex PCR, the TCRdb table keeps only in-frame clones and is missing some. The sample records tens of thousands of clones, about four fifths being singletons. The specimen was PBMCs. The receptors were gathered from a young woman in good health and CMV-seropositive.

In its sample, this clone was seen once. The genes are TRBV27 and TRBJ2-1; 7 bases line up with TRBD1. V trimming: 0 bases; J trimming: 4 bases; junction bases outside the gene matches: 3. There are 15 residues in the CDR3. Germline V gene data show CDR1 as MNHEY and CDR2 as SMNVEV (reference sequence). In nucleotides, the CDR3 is TGTGCCAGCAGTTTATCGGCACAGGGGTACAATGAGCAGTTCTTC. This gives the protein CASSLSAQGYNEQFF.

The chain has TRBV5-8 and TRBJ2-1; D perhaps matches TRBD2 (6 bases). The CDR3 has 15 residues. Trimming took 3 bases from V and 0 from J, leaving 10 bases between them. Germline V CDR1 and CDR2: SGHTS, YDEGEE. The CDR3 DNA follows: TGTGCCAGCAGCTCGGGGGTAAGCTCCTACAATGAGCAGTTCTTC. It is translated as CASSSGVSSYNEQFF.

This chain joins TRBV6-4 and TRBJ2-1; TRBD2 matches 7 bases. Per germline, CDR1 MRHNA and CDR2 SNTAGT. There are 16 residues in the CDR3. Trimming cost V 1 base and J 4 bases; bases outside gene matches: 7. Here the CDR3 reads CASSDWSGAAYNEQFF. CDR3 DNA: TGTGCCAGCAGTGACTGGAGCGGGGCGGCTTACAATGAGCAGTTCTTC.

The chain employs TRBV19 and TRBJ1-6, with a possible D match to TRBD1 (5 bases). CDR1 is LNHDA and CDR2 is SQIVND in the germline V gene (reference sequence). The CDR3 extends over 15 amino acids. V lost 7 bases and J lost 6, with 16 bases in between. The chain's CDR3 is CASTVDYGGNSPLHF. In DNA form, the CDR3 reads TGTGCCAGTACCGTAGATTACGGGGGTAATTCACCCCTCCACTTT.

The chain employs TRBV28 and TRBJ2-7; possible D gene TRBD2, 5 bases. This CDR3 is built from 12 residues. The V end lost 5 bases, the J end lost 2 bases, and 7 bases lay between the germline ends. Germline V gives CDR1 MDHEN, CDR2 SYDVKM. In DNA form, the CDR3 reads TGTGCCAGCAGTCAGAGGGCCTACGAGCAGTACTTC. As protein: CASSQRAYEQYF.

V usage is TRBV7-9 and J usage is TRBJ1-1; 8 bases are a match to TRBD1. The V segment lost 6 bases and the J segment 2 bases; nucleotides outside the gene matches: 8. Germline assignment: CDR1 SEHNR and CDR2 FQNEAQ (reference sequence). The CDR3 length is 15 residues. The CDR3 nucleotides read TGTGCCAGCAGGGGACAGGTTCCGATTAACACTGAAGCTTTCTTT. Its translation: CASRGQVPINTEAFF.

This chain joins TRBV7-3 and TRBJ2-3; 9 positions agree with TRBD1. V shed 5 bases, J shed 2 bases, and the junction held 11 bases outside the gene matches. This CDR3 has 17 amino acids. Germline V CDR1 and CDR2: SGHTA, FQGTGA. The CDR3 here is CASSRTPTGGPTDTQYF. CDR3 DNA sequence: TGTGCCAGCAGCCGAACCCCGACAGGGGGTCCCACAGATACGCAGTATTTT.

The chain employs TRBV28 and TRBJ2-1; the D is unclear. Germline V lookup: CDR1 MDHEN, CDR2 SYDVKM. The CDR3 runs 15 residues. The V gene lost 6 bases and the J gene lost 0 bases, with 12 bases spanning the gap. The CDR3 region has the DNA TGTGCCAGCAGCTTTGAATTGAGCTCCTACAATGAGCAGTTCTTC. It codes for CASSFELSSYNEQFF.

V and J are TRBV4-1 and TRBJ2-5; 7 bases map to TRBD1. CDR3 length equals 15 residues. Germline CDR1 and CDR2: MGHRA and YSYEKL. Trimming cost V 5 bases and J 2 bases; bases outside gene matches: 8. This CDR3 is CASSSQTGRQETQYF. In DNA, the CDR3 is TGCGCCAGCAGCTCCCAGACAGGGCGTCAAGAGACCCAGTACTTC.

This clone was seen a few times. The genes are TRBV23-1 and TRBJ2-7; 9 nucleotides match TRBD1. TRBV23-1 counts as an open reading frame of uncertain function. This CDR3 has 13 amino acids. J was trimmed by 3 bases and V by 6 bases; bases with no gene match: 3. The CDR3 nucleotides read TGCGCCAGCAGCGGGACAGGGAGCTACGAGCAGTACTTC. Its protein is CASSGTGSYEQYF.

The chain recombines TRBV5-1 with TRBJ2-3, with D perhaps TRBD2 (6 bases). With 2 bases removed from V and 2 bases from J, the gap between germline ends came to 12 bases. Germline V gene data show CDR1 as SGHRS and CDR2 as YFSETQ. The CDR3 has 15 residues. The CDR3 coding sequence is TGCGCCAGCAGCTTAACCGGGAGAGACACAGATACGCAGTATTTT. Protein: CASSLTGRDTDTQYF.

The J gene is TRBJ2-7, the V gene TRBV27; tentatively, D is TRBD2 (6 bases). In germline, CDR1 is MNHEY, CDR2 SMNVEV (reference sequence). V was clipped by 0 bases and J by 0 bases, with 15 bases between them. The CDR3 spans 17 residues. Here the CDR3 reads CASSLSVREVPSYEQYF. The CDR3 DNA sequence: TGTGCCAGCAGTTTATCGGTAAGGGAGGTACCCTCCTACGAGCAGTACTTC.

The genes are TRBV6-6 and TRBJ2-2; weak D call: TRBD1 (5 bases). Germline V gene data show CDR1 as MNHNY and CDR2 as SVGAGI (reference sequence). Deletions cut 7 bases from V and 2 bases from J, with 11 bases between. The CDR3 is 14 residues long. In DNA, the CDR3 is TGTGCCAGCATCAAGACAGTCAACACCGGGGAGCTGTTTTTT. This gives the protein CASIKTVNTGELFF.

The CDR3 nucleotides are TGCGCCAGCAGCCAAGATGGGGGCGGAACTGAAGCTTTCTTT. Translated: CASSQDGGGTEAFF. The chain couples TRBV4-3 to TRBJ1-1; D is possibly TRBD1 (6 bases). Trimming took 0 bases from V and 5 from J, leaving 10 bases between them. CDR3 length: 14 amino acids. Germline CDR1 reads LGHNA; CDR2 reads YSLEER.

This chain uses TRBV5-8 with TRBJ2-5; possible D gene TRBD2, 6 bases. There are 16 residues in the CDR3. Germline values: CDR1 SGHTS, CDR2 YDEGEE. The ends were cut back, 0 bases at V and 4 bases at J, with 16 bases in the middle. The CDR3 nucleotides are TGTGCCAGCAGCTTGGCGGGGGTGGCGGAGCGAGAGACCCAGTACTTC. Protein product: CASSLAGVAERETQYF.

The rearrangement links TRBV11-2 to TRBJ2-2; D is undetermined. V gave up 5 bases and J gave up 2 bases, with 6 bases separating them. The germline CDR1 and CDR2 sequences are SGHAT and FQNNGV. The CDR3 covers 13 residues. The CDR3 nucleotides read TGTGCCAGCAGCGTATCCAACACCGGGGAGCTGTTTTTT. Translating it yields CASSVSNTGELFF.

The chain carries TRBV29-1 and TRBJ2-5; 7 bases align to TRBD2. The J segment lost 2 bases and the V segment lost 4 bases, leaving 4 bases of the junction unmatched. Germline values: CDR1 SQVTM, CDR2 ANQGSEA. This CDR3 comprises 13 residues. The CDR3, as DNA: TGCAGCGTTGCCAGCGGGACTCAAGAGACCCAGTACTTC. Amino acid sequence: CSVASGTQETQYF.